This T cell receptor beta chain was captured in a study of blood T cell repertoires in COVID-19. Study information: Specimens from acute and convalescent COVID-19 originated in the United States, Italy and Spain.

Seattle patients were enrolled during active infection and followed longitudinally. V was pared by 0 bases and J by 6 bases, with 6 bases between. The CDR3 is made up of 13 amino acids. Per the germline V gene, CDR1 is LGHNA and CDR2 is YSLEER. Authors' methods: For nucleated cells, counts were estimated from reference gene primer amplification. The table came from immunoSEQ multiplex PCR; TCRdb's copy has only in-frame clones and leaves some out. V and J calls and clone size come straight from that table; D and trimming were deduced from the DNA. The data hold some 270,000 clones, with 90% observed a single time.

The V and J genes are TRBV4-3 and TRBJ1-5, with D possibly matching TRBD1 (5 bases). Sequenced material: peripheral blood. This sequence was found in a woman aged 60-70 years with COVID-19, enrolled during active disease. CDR3 coding DNA: TGCGCCAGCAGCCAAGATCAGGGTCAGCCCCAGCATTTT. The encoded protein is CASSQDQGQPQHF.